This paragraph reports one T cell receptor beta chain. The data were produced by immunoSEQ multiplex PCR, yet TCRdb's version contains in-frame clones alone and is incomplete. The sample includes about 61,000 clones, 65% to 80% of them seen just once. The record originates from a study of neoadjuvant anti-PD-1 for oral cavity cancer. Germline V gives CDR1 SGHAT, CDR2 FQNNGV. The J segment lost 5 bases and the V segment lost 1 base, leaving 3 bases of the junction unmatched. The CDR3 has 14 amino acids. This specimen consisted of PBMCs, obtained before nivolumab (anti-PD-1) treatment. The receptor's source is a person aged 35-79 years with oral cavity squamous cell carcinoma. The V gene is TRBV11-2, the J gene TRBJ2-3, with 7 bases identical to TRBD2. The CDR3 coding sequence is TGTGCCAGCAGCTTAGGTCTAGCGGTAGATACGCAGTATTTT. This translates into CASSLGLAVDTQYF.